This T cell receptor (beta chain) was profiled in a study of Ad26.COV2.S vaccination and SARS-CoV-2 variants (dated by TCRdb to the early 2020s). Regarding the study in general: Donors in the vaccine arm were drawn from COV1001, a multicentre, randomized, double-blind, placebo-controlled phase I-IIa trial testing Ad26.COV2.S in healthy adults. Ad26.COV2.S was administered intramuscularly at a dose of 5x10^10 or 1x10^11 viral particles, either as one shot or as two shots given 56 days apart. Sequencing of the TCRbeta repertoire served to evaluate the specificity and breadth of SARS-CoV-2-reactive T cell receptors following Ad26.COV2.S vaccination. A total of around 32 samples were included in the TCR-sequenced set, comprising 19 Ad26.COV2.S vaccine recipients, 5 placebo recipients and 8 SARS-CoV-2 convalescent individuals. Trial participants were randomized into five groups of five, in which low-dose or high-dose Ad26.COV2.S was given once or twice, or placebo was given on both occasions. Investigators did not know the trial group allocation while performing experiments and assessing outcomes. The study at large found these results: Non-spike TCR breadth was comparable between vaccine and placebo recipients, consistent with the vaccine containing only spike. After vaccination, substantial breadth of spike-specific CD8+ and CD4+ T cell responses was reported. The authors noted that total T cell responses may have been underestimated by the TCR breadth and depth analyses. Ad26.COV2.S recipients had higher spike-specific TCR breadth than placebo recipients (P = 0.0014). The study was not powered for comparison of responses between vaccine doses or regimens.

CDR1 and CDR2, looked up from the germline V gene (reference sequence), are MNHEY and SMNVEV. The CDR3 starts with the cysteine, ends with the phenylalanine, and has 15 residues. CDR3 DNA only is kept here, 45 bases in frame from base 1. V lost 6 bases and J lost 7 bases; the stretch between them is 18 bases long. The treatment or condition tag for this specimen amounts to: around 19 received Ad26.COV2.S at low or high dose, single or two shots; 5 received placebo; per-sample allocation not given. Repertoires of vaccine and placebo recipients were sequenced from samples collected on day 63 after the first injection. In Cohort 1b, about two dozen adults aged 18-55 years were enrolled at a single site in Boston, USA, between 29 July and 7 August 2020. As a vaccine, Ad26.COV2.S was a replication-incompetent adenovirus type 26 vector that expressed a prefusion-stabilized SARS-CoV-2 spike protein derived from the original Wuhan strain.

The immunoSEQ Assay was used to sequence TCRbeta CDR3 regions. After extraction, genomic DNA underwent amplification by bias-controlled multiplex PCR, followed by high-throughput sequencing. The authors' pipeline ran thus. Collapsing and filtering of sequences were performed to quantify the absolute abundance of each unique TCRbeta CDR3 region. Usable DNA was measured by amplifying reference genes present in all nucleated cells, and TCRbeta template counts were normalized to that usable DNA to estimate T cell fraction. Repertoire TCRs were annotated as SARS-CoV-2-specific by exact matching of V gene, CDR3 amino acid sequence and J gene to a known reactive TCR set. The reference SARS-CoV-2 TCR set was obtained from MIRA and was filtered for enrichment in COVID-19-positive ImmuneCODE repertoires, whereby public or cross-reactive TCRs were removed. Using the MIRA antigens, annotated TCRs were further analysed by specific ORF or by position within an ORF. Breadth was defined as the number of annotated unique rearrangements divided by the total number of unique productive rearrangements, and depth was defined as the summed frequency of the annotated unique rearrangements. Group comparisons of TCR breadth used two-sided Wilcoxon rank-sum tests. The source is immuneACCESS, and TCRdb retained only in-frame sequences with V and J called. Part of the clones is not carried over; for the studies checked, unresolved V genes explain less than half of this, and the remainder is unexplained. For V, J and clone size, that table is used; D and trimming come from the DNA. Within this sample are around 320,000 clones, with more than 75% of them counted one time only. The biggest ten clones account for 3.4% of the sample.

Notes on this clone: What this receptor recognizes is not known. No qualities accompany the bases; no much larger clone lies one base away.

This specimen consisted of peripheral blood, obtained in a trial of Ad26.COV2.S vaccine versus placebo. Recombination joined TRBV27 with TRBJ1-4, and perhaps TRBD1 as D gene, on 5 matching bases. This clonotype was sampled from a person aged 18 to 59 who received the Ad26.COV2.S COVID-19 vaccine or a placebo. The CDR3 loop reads CASSRREGAGEKLFF. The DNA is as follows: TGTGCCAGCAGCCGGAGGGAAGGGGCAGGTGAAAAACTGTTTTTT.